The 27 T cell receptor beta chains below come from one sample, sequenced in a study of T cell changes during pregnancy in multiple sclerosis. Using immunoSEQ multiplex PCR, the repertoire was profiled, and TCRdb retains in-frame clones only, with some absent. This sample has 70,000 to 75,000 clones, with approximately 86% found just once. The sequenced sample was peripheral blood, obtained before pregnancy. The receptors shown here come from a female donor with multiple sclerosis, enrolled in a pregnancy study.

This clone was counted ten times or more. The chain combines TRBV7-3 with TRBJ2-2, with D perhaps matching TRBD1 (5 bases). Germline V gene sequence: CDR1 SGHTA, CDR2 FQGTGA. The CDR3 is made up of 18 amino acids. Trimming took 0 bases from V and 2 from J, leaving 16 bases between them. CDR3 nucleotide sequence: TGTGCCAGCAGCTTAACTAACGCTAGACAGCTTAACACCGGGGAGCTGTTTTTT. It is translated as CASSLTNARQLNTGELFF.

This sequence joins TRBV5-1 and TRBJ2-5, with TRBD2 matching over 8 bases. Germline lookup yields CDR1 SGHRS and CDR2 YFSETQ. J gave up 3 bases and V 4 bases, and 8 bases lay outside the gene matches. The CDR3 runs to 15 residues. The CDR3 DNA reads as TGCGCCAGCAGCCCCGCCGGGACTAGAGAAGAGACCCAGTACTTC. It translates to CASSPAGTREETQYF.

DNA for the CDR3: TGTGCCAGCAGTGACGGTTGGTACCAAGAGACCCAGTACTTC. It codes for CASSDGWYQETQYF. The rearrangement links TRBV6-1 to TRBJ2-5; D is undetermined. The length of the CDR3 is 14 residues. V was pared by 3 bases and J by 0 bases, with 8 bases between. The germline CDR1 and CDR2 sequences are MNHNS and SASEGT.

The genes are TRBV19 and TRBJ1-2; 7 nucleotides match TRBD1. CDR1 is LNHDA, CDR2 SQIVND, per germline (reference sequence). The CDR3 spans 14 residues. J gave up 5 bases and V 3 bases, and 6 bases lay outside the gene matches. CDR3 region: CASSILAGGYGYTF. CDR3 bases: TGTGCCAGTAGTATCTTGGCAGGGGGATATGGCTACACCTTC.

This chain connects TRBV7-3 to TRBJ2-2; D call uncertain. This CDR3 comprises 14 residues. Trimming took 3 bases from V and 3 from J, leaving 8 bases between them. Germline V gene data show CDR1 as SGHTA and CDR2 as FQGTGA. This chain's CDR3 is CASSLSFDTGELFF. The CDR3 nucleotides read TGTGCCAGCAGCTTGAGTTTTGACACCGGGGAGCTGTTTTTT.

The chain uses TRBV6-1 and TRBJ1-1, with TRBD1 as a possible D gene (5 bases). The CDR3 runs to 15 residues. The V end lost 4 bases, the J end lost 4 bases, and 16 bases lay between the germline ends. Germline CDR1 reads MNHNS; CDR2 reads SASEGT. The CDR3 reads CASSGLRSGLTEAFF. The CDR3 DNA sequence: TGTGCCAGCAGTGGCTTGAGGTCAGGGCTCACTGAAGCTTTCTTT.

The J gene is TRBJ1-2, the V gene TRBV19, with 7 bases matching TRBD1. CDR1 LNHDA and CDR2 SQIVND come from the germline V gene (reference sequence). With 6 bases clipped from V and 1 base from J, the junction kept 5 bases outside the gene matches. The CDR3 is made up of 14 amino acids. The CDR3 is CASRTGIVNYGYTF. The CDR3 DNA is TGTGCCAGTAGGACAGGGATCGTTAACTATGGCTACACCTTC.

CDR3 loop: CASGDQGDEQYF. CDR3 nucleotide sequence: TGTGCTAGTGGAGACCAAGGGGACGAGCAGTACTTC. The chain carries TRBV12-5 and TRBJ2-7, with TRBD1 as a possible D gene (5 bases). The CDR3 covers 12 residues. The germline CDR1 and CDR2 sequences are LGHNT and FRNRAP. V was cut by 6 bases and J by 5 bases, with 11 bases left in between.

The chain carries TRBV6-6 and TRBJ1-1, with D possibly TRBD1 on 5 matching bases. Between the trimmed V and J ends, which lost 7 bases and 1 base, there was a span of 13 bases. The CDR3 runs to 14 residues. Germline V gene lookup returns CDR1 MNHNY and CDR2 SVGAGI (reference sequence). The CDR3 reads CASTLQVGNTEAFF. CDR3 sequence (DNA): TGTGCCAGCACCTTACAGGTGGGGAACACTGAAGCTTTCTTT.

This chain joins TRBV6-1 and TRBJ2-1; 8 nucleotides line up with TRBD1. Per germline, CDR1 MNHNS and CDR2 SASEGT. With V trimmed by 6 bases and J by 7 bases, 14 bases remained unmatched. This CDR3 contains 16 residues. CDR3 nucleotides: TGTGCCAGCAGCGAACCTCAGGGGGCGCAGGGAAATGAGCAGTTCTTC. The encoded protein is CASSEPQGAQGNEQFF.

The CDR3 protein is CATRGGAYMNTEAFF. The CDR3 DNA follows: TGTGCCACCAGGGGAGGGGCCTACATGAACACTGAAGCTTTCTTT. V is TRBV11-2 and J is TRBJ1-1, with D possibly being TRBD1 (6 bases). This CDR3 spans 15 amino acids. Germline lookup yields CDR1 SGHAT and CDR2 FQNNGV. V was trimmed by 10 bases and J by 0 bases, leaving 18 bases between them.

The genes are TRBV29-1 and TRBJ2-2; 11 positions match TRBD1. Germline V gene sequence: CDR1 SQVTM, CDR2 ANQGSEA. V dropped 7 bases and J dropped 8; count of bases not matched to a gene: 9. CDR3 length equals 14 residues. CDR3: CSASGTGGVGELFF. The CDR3 nucleotides are TGCAGCGCCTCCGGGACAGGGGGTGTAGGGGAGCTGTTTTTT.

V is TRBV5-4 and J is TRBJ1-1, with no clear D. The germline V and J ends were trimmed by 0 bases and 3 bases, with 12 bases remaining between them. CDR3 size: 15 residues. The germline V gene encodes CDR1 SGHNT and CDR2 YYREEE (reference sequence). The CDR3 coding sequence is TGTGCCAGCAGCTTGGCGAGGAGCGGGGACACTGAAGCTTTCTTT. Amino acids: CASSLARSGDTEAFF.

The CDR3 is CASSRSRGTEAFF. Written as DNA, the CDR3 is TGTGCCAGCAGTCGTTCCAGGGGCACTGAAGCTTTCTTT. The chain carries TRBV6-1 and TRBJ1-1, with D possibly TRBD1 on 6 matching bases. The CDR3 runs 13 residues. Germline CDR1 and CDR2: MNHNS and SASEGT. Deletions cut 5 bases from V and 4 bases from J, with 11 bases between.

This chain uses TRBV5-1 with TRBJ1-1; the D gene is possibly TRBD1 (5 bases). CDR1 SGHRS and CDR2 YFSETQ come from the germline V gene. CDR3 length equals 15 residues. V gave up 4 bases and J gave up 1 base, with 14 bases separating them. The CDR3 region is CASSLPGKRNTEAFF. The CDR3 DNA reads as TGCGCCAGCAGCCTACCAGGGAAGAGGAACACTGAAGCTTTCTTT.

This chain joins TRBV30 and TRBJ2-5; the D is unclear. The CDR3 is 13 amino acids. Germline V gene lookup returns CDR1 GTSNPN and CDR2 SVGIG (reference sequence). V lost 0 bases to trimming and J lost 2 bases, with 7 bases between them. CDR3 sequence (DNA): TGTGCCTGGAGTGTACACAGTCAAGAGACCCAGTACTTC. This encodes CAWSVHSQETQYF.

V gene TRBV9 combines with J gene TRBJ1-6; 9 bases align to TRBD1. This CDR3 is built from 18 residues. Germline V gene sequence: CDR1 SGDLS, CDR2 YYNGEE. V was clipped by 1 base and J by 7 bases; unmatched bases: 12. CDR3 sequence (DNA): TGTGCCAGCAGCGTAACTCCACTTTCGACAGGGGGGAATTCACCCCTCCACTTT. It yields the protein CASSVTPLSTGGNSPLHF. Drawing the rest from reference TRBV9 and TRBJ1-6, the complete variable domain is DSGVTQTPKHLITATGQRVTLRCSPRSGDLSVYWYQQSLDQGLQFLIQYYNGEERAKGNILERFSAQQFPDLHSELNLSSLELGDSALYFCASSVTPLSTGGNSPLHFGNGTRLTVT.

The chain couples TRBV10-3 to TRBJ1-1, with a possible D match to TRBD1 (6 bases). The CDR3 is made up of 16 amino acids. CDR1 is ENHRY, CDR2 SYGVKD, per germline. The V gene lost 0 bases and the J gene lost 3 bases, with 14 bases spanning the gap. The CDR3 DNA sequence: TGTGCCATCAGTGAGTCACAGGGAAGAAGAGACACTGAAGCTTTCTTT. This gives the protein CAISESQGRRDTEAFF.

This chain uses TRBV30 with TRBJ1-1; D is perhaps TRBD1 (5 bases). Germline CDR1 reads GTSNPN; CDR2 reads SVGIG (reference sequence). This CDR3 is 13 amino acids long. V gave up 0 bases and J gave up 2 bases, with 7 bases separating them. This chain's CDR3 is CAWSVGRNTEAFF. As DNA, the CDR3 is TGTGCCTGGAGTGTGGGGCGCAACACTGAAGCTTTCTTT.

The chain links TRBV9 to TRBJ2-3, with TRBD1 matching 8 bases. CDR1 and CDR2 from the germline V gene are SGDLS and YYNGEE. The CDR3 is 15 residues long. Germline trimming cut 5 bases from V and 3 bases from J; bases unmatched to any gene: 8. The CDR3 nucleotides are TGTGCCAGCAGTAGACAGGGGCCGGGTACAGATACGCAGTATTTT. This sequence encodes CASSRQGPGTDTQYF.

V usage is TRBV18 and J usage is TRBJ2-2, with 8 bases lining up with TRBD1. Per germline, CDR1 KGHSH and CDR2 LQKENI. The CDR3 is 16 amino acids. Trimming removed 2 bases from V and 3 bases from J; junction bases left unmatched: 5. The CDR3 reads CASSPKGQDHTGELFF. The CDR3 bases are TGTGCCAGCTCACCAAAGGGACAGGACCACACCGGGGAGCTGTTTTTT. Using reference TRBV18 and TRBJ2-2 for the parts outside the CDR3, the full variable domain is NAGVMQNPRHLVRRRGQEARLRCSPMKGHSHVYWYRQLPEEGLKFMVYLQKENIIDESGMPKERFSAEFPKEGPSILRIQQVVRGDSAAYFCASSPKGQDHTGELFFGEGSRLTVL.

V and J are TRBV4-2 and TRBJ1-5; D unresolved. CDR3 length: 15 residues. V was shortened by 0 bases and J by 2 bases, with 8 bases between the two germline ends. From germline, CDR1 is LGHNA and CDR2 YNFKEQ. CDR3 amino acids: CASSQDEGGNQPQHF. DNA for the CDR3: TGTGCCAGCAGCCAAGATGAGGGTGGCAATCAGCCCCAGCATTTT.

The chain couples TRBV5-8 to TRBJ2-1, with 11 bases that match TRBD2. The germline V gene has CDR1 SGHTS and CDR2 YDEGEE. The CDR3 consists of 17 residues. With V trimmed by 0 bases and J by 3 bases, 5 bases remained unmatched. The CDR3 nucleotides read TGTGCCAGCAGCTTGGATGGGCTAGCGGGAGGCTACAATGAGCAGTTCTTC. Translated: CASSLDGLAGGYNEQFF.

This chain joins TRBV11-3 and TRBJ2-6; D possibly corresponds to TRBD1 (6 bases). The germline V gene has CDR1 SGHNT and CDR2 YENEEA. V was shortened by 5 bases and J by 2 bases, with 19 bases between the two germline ends. The CDR3 has 18 amino acids. The CDR3 loop reads CASSPHPYRAPGANVLTF. As DNA, the CDR3 is TGTGCCAGCAGCCCTCACCCCTACAGGGCGCCTGGGGCCAACGTCCTGACTTTC.

V is TRBV30 and J is TRBJ2-7, with D possibly TRBD1 on 5 matching bases. This CDR3 contains 11 residues. Trimming took off 5 bases at V and 4 bases at J, with 9 bases between the two ends. The germline V gene encodes CDR1 GTSNPN and CDR2 SVGIG (reference sequence). CDR3 loop: CAWGANYEQYF. CDR3 nucleotides: TGTGCCTGGGGGGCGAATTACGAGCAGTACTTC.

The chain links TRBV15 to TRBJ1-3; TRBD1 agrees at 11 bases. The CDR3 totals 16 residues. The J segment lost 7 bases and the V segment lost 2 bases, leaving 7 bases of the junction unmatched. The V gene's germline CDR1 is LNHNV and CDR2 YYDKDF (reference sequence). The CDR3 nucleotides are TGTGCCACCAGCAGACCCGGACAGGGGGCTCGGAACACCATATATTTT. Translated: CATSRPGQGARNTIYF.

Points on this clone: The same CDR3 also results from other DNA sequences found in this sample. The chain uses TRBV20-1 and TRBJ2-1, with D unresolved. V lost 2 bases and J 4 bases, leaving 3 bases between the germline ends. CDR1 is DFQATT and CDR2 is SNEGSKA in the germline V gene (reference sequence). The CDR3 totals 11 residues. Written as DNA, the CDR3 is TGCAGTGCTAGATATTACAATGAGCAGTTCTTC. Translation: CSARYYNEQFF.